The clone carrying this TCR beta chain was found a few times. Its antigen is not identified. Deletions cut 0 bases from V and 10 bases from J, with 0 bases between. This CDR3 has 8 residues. From germline, CDR1 is DFQATT and CDR2 SNEGSKA (reference sequence). One entry per CDR3 protein results from TCRdb running MiXCR on the 5' RACE reads. The table shows about 140,000 distinct CDR3 sequences, with 7% to 9% occurring only once. This entry belongs to a study of CD8 T cells in ankylosing spondylitis. Findings and caveats of the study: Certain motif variants had earlier appeared in reactive arthritis synovial fluid and blood. Matched ankylosing spondylitis synovial fluid reportedly contained a significantly enriched population of disease-linked clones.

Sequenced sample: synovial fluid, either unsorted or a sorted T cell fraction (not recorded which). The chain recombines TRBV20-1 with TRBJ1-2, with D unresolved. The receptor was isolated from a male donor with ankylosing spondylitis. CDR3 protein: CSARDYTF. In nucleotides, the CDR3 is TGCAGTGCTAGAGACTACACCTTC.